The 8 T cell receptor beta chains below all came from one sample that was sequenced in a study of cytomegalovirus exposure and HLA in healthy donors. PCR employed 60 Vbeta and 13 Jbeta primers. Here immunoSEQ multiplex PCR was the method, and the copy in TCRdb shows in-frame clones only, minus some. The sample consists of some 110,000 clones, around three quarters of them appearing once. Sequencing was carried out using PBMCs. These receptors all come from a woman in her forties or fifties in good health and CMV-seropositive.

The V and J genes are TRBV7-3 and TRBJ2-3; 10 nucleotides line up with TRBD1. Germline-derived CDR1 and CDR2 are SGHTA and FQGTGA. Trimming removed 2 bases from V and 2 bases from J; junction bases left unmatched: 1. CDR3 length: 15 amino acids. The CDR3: CASSLGTGVTDTQYF. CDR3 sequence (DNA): TGTGCCAGCAGCTTAGGGACAGGGGTCACAGATACGCAGTATTTT.

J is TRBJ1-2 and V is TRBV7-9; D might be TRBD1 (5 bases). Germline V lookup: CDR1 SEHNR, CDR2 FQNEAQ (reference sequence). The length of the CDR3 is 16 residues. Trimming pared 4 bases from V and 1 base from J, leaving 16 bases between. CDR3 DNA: TGTGCCAGCAGCTCCGGGGGGAGCAGGTTTAACTATGGCTACACCTTC. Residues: CASSSGGSRFNYGYTF.

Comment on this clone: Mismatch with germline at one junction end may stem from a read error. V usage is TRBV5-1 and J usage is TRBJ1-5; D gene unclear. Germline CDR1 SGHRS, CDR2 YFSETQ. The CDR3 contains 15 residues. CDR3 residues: CASSGRHLSNQPQHF. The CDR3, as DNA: TGTGCCAGCAGCGGCAGGCACCTTAGCAATCAGCCCCAGCATTTT. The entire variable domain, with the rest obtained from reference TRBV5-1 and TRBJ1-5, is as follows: KAGVTQTPRYLIKTRGQQVTLSCSPISGHRSVSWYQQTPGQGLQFLFEYFSETQRNKGNFPGRFSGRQFSNSRSEMNVSTLELGDSALYLCASSGRHLSNQPQHFGDGTRLSIL.

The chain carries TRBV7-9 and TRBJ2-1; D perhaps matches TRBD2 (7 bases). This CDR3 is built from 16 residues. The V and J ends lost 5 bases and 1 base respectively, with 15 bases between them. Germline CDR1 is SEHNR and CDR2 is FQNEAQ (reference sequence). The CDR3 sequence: CASSMLRGASYNEQFF. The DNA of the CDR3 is TGTGCCAGCAGCATGCTCCGGGGGGCATCCTACAATGAGCAGTTCTTC. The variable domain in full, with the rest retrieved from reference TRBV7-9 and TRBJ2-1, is DTGVSQNPRHKITKRGQNVTFRCDPISEHNRLYWYRQTLGQGPEFLTYFQNEAQLEKSRLLSDRFSAERPKGSFSTLEIQRTEQGDSAMYLCASSMLRGASYNEQFFGPGTRLTVL.

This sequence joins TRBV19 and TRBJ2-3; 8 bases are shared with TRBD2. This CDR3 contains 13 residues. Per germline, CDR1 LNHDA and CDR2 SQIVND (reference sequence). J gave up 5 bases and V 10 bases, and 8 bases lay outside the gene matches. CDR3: CATGRGVVDTQYF. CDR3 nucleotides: TGTGCCACCGGGAGGGGGGTCGTAGATACGCAGTATTTT.

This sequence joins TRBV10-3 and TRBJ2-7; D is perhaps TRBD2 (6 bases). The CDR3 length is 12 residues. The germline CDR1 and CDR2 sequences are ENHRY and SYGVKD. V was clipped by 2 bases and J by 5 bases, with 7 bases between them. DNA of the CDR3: TGTGCCATCAGTGAGGGCGGGGACGAGCAGTACTTC. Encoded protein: CAISEGGDEQYF.

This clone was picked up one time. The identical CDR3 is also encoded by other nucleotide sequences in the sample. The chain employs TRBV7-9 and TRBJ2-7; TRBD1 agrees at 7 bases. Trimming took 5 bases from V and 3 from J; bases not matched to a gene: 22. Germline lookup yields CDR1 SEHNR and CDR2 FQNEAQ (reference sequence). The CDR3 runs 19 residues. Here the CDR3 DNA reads TGTGCCAGCAGCCCTCCAGTAAGGCTGACAGGGAGAAACGACTACGAGCAGTACTTC. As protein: CASSPPVRLTGRNDYEQYF.

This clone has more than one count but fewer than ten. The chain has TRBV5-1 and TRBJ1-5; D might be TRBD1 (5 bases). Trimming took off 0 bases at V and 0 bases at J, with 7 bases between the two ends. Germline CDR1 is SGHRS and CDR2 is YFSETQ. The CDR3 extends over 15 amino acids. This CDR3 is CASSLEGDSNQPQHF. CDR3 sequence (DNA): TGCGCCAGCAGCTTGGAAGGGGATAGCAATCAGCCCCAGCATTTT. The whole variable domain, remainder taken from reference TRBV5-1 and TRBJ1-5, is KAGVTQTPRYLIKTRGQQVTLSCSPISGHRSVSWYQQTPGQGLQFLFEYFSETQRNKGNFPGRFSGRQFSNSRSEMNVSTLELGDSALYLCASSLEGDSNQPQHFGDGTRLSIL.